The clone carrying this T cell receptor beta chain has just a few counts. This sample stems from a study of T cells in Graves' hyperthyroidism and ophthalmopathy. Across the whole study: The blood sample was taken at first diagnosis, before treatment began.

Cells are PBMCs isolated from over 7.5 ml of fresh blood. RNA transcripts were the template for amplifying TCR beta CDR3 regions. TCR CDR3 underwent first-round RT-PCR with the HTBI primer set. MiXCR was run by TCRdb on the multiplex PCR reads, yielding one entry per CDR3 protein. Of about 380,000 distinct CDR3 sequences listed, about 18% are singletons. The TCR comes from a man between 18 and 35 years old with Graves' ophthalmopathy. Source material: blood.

CDR3 residues: CASSLAGGIKETQYF. CDR3 sequence (DNA): TGTGCCAGCAGTCTAGCGGGGGGTATAAAAGAGACCCAGTACTTC. The chain is built from TRBV6-1 and TRBJ2-5, with 11 bases lining up with TRBD2. This CDR3 contains 15 residues. Per germline, CDR1 MNHNS and CDR2 SASEGT. V was clipped by 5 bases and J by 3 bases; unmatched bases: 5.